Listed below are T cell receptor beta chains from one sample, sequenced in a study of glioma-infiltrating T cells. TCRdb fed the multiplex PCR reads into MiXCR, producing one record per CDR3 protein. The data hold 400,000 or so distinct CDR3 sequences, with 41% observed a single time. The sequencing input was glioma tissue, nonneoplastic brain tissue, or PBMCs (not recorded which). These receptors were taken from a human donor with low-grade glioma or glioblastoma, undergoing nonglioma brain surgery, or in good health (not recorded which). The CDR3 runs from the conserved cysteine through the conserved F or W. A D gene is named only where the DNA matches it firmly. Size is stated for part of the rows, as once, few or many counts, or as a class when the clone is expanded.

D gene	V gene	clone size	J gene	CDR3 protein	CDR3 DNA
TRBD2	TRBV19	many	TRBJ2-7	CASSLAGPYEQYF	TGTGCCAGCAGCTTAGCGGGCCCCTACGAGCAGTACTTC
TRBD1	TRBV4-1	many	TRBJ2-5	CASSQGPYRGEETQYF	TGCGCCAGCAGCCAAGGGCCTTACAGGGGAGAAGAGACCCAGTACTTC
.	TRBV28	few	TRBJ2-1	CASTLADWAEKSSYNEQFF	TGTGCCAGCACTTTGGCTGATTGGGCGGAAAAGAGCTCCTACAATGAGCAGTTCTTC
.	TRBV20-1	many	TRBJ1-5	CSAERDSNQPQHF	TGCAGTGCCGAACGGGACAGCAATCAGCCCCAGCATTTT
TRBD1	TRBV6-1	many	TRBJ1-2	CASSELTGQNYGYTF	TGTGCCAGCAGTGAACTTACGGGACAGAACTATGGCTACACCTTC
TRBD1	TRBV10-3	few	TRBJ1-3	CAISDNRGQGNSGNTIYF	TGTGCCATCAGTGATAATAGGGGACAGGGAAACTCTGGAAACACCATATATTTT
.	TRBV27	many	TRBJ2-1	CASSLRPLTGPYNEQFF	TGTGCCAGCAGTTTAAGGCCATTGACGGGACCATACAATGAGCAGTTCTTC
.	TRBV7-2	.	TRBJ2-4	CASSPRGDGTKNIQYF	TGTGCCAGCAGCCCCAGGGGTGACGGGACCAAAAACATTCAGTACTTC
.	TRBV5-1	.	TRBJ2-1	CASSSLGQGNFNEQFF	TGCGCCAGCAGCTCCCTGGGGCAGGGGAATTTCAATGAGCAGTTCTTC
.	TRBV6-2/TRBV6-3	.	TRBJ2-5	CASSYFRLGGGEETQYF	TGTGCCAGCAGTTACTTTCGATTGGGAGGAGGAGAAGAGACCCAGTACTTC
.	TRBV10-3	.	TRBJ1-2	CAISEYAGSYGFTF	TGTGCCATCAGTGAGTACGCAGGGAGCTATGGCTTCACCTTC
.	TRBV27	.	TRBJ2-5	CASSFGKETQYF	TGTGCCAGCAGTTTCGGGAAAGAGACCCAGTACTTC
TRBD2	TRBV7-9	.	TRBJ2-3	CASSRTCGSDTQYF	TGTGCCAGCAGCCGGACTTGCGGGAGTGATACGCAGTATTTT
.	TRBV20-1	few	TRBJ2-7	CSARDSAGTYEQYF	TGCAGTGCTAGAGATTCGGCCGGAACCTACGAGCAGTACTTC
TRBD2	TRBV12-3/TRBV12-4	.	TRBJ2-3	CASSFIAGGVDTQYF	TGTGCCAGCAGTTTCATAGCGGGAGGTGTAGATACGCAGTATTTT
.	TRBV7-2	few	TRBJ1-2	CASSLGGWGRSLYGYTF	TGTGCCAGCAGCTTAGGGGGGTGGGGCCGTAGTCTCTATGGCTACACCTTC
TRBD2	TRBV28	.	TRBJ2-7	CASNYGTSWRLTYEQYF	TGTGCCAGCAACTACGGGACTAGCTGGAGGCTGACCTACGAGCAGTACTTC
TRBD1	TRBV12-3/TRBV12-4	.	TRBJ1-2	CASSWGRGNYGYTF	TGTGCCAGCAGCTGGGGCAGGGGGAACTATGGCTACACCTTC
.	TRBV6-2/TRBV6-3	.	TRBJ2-7	CASSYRGRFLLYEQYF	TGTGCCAGCAGTTACCGAGGGAGATTCCTCCTCTACGAGCAGTACTTC
.	TRBV3-1	.	TRBJ1-4	CASRQSNEKLFF	TGTGCCAGCAGGCAGTCTAATGAAAAACTGTTTTTT
TRBD1	TRBV7-2	few	TRBJ1-1	CASSFDRGGEAFF	TGTGCCAGCAGCTTTGACAGGGGTGGTGAAGCTTTCTTT
TRBD2	TRBV11-2	.	TRBJ2-7	CASRSLAVYPYEQYF	TGTGCCAGCAGATCTCTAGCGGTCTACCCCTACGAGCAGTACTTC
TRBD2	TRBV6-4	few	TRBJ2-3	CASSDSASGSTDTQYF	TGTGCCAGCAGTGACTCAGCTAGCGGGAGCACAGATACGCAGTATTTT
.	TRBV4-2	.	TRBJ1-1	CASSQAKRAFF	TGTGCCAGCAGCCAAGCCAAGAGGGCTTTCTTT
.	TRBV20-1	few	TRBJ1-1	CSARGGDFTGMNTEAFF	TGCAGTGCTAGGGGGGGGGATTTTACAGGGATGAACACTGAAGCTTTCTTT
.	TRBV11-2	.	TRBJ2-1	CASSLRAPTPTYNEQFF	TGTGCCAGCAGCTTAAGAGCCCCTACTCCCACCTACAATGAGCAGTTCTTC
TRBD2	TRBV24-1	.	TRBJ2-1	CATSEPGLADNEQFF	TGTGCCACCAGTGAACCGGGACTAGCGGACAATGAGCAGTTCTTC
TRBD1	TRBV19	few	TRBJ2-2	CASSWDSATGELFF	TGTGCCAGTAGCTGGGACAGCGCCACCGGGGAGCTGTTTTTT
TRBD2	TRBV25-1	.	TRBJ2-7	CARYVETSGEPHSYEQYF	TGTGCCAGATACGTAGAGACTAGCGGGGAACCTCATTCCTACGAGCAGTACTTC
TRBD1	TRBV12-5	few	TRBJ1-1	CASALTGFGTEAFF	TGTGCTAGTGCCTTGACAGGGTTTGGCACTGAAGCTTTCTTT
TRBD2	TRBV2	few	TRBJ2-7	CASRRTSGDYEQYF	TGTGCCAGCAGGAGGACTAGCGGGGACTACGAGCAGTACTTC
TRBD2	TRBV3-1	.	TRBJ2-7	CASSQERLADYEQHF	TGTGCCAGCAGCCAAGAAAGACTAGCAGACTACGAGCAGCACTTC
.	TRBV7-6	many	TRBJ2-3	CASSFGQPGDTQYF	TGTGCCAGCAGCTTTGGCCAACCGGGCGATACGCAGTATTTT
.	TRBV28	.	TRBJ1-1	CASGPWDFGNTEAFF	TGTGCCAGCGGTCCTTGGGACTTTGGGAACACTGAAGCTTTCTTT
.	TRBV20-1	.	TRBJ2-7	CSAPGHGGSYEQYF	TGCAGTGCTCCGGGACACGGGGGGTCCTACGAGCAGTACTTC
.	TRBV7-9	.	TRBJ2-7	CASSLRGLTTYEQYF	TGTGCCAGCAGCTTAAGGGGGTTAACTACATACGAGCAGTACTTC
TRBD1	TRBV4-1	.	TRBJ2-5	CASGQDRRRGQETQYF	TGCGCCAGCGGCCAAGATCGGCGCAGGGGGCAAGAGACCCAGTACTTC
TRBD2	TRBV28	.	TRBJ2-1	CASSTRSPGTSDSYNEQFF	TGTGCCAGCAGCACTCGGTCTCCCGGGACTAGCGATTCCTACAATGAGCAGTTCTTC
TRBD2	TRBV6-6	.	TRBJ2-5	CASSYSGPSGQETQYF	TGTGCCAGCAGTTACTCCGGGCCTAGCGGCCAAGAGACCCAGTACTTC
.	TRBV7-3	.	TRBJ2-1	CASSSTLVRGNEQFF	TGTGCCAGCAGCTCCACGCTAGTCAGGGGTAATGAGCAGTTCTTC
.	TRBV29-1	.	TRBJ2-7	CSAQRADSYEQYF	TGCAGCGCTCAACGGGCCGACTCCTACGAGCAGTACTTC